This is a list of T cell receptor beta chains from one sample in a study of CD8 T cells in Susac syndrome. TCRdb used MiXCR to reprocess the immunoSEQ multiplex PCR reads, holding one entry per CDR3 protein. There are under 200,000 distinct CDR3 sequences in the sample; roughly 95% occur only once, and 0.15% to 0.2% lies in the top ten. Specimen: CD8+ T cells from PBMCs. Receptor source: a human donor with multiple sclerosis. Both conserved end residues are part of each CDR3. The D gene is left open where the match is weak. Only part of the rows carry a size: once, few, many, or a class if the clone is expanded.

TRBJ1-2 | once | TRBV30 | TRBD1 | TGTGCCTGGCAGGGGGTGGATGGCTACACCTTC | CAWQGVDGYTF
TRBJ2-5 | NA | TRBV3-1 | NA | TGTGCCAGCACCCCAAGCCCCAGAGGGGAGGAGACCCAGTACTTC | CASTPSPRGEETQYF
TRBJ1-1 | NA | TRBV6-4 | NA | TGTGCCAGCAGTGACTCGGCGAACACTGAAGCTTTCTTT | CASSDSANTEAFF
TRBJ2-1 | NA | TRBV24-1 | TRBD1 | TGTGCCACCAGTGATTCATGGGGACAGAACAATGAGCAGTTCTTC | CATSDSWGQNNEQFF
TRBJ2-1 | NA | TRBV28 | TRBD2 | TGTGCCAGCACTGTTGCGGGGAGCGGGATGGGCGATGAGCAGTTCTTC | CASTVAGSGMGDEQFF
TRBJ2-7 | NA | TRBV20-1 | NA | TGCAGTGCTAGAGAGTCTACCTTGGGCGAGCAGTACTTC | CSARESTLGEQYF
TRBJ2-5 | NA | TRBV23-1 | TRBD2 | TGCGCCAGCAGTCACCCGGGGGGGCGGCACTTC | CASSHPGGRHF
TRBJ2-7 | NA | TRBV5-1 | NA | TGCGCCAGCAGCTCGACCCTTAAACAGACCTCCTACGAGCAGTACTTC | CASSSTLKQTSYEQYF
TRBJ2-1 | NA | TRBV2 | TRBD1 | TGTGCCAGCAGACCTACAGGGGGCGCCCGGAATGAGCAGTTCTTC | CASRPTGGARNEQFF
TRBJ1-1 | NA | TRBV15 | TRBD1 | TGTGCCACCAGCTCAAGACAGGGGATCGCTGAAGCTTTCTTT | CATSSRQGIAEAFF
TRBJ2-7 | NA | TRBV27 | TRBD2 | TGTGCCAGCAGTCGGGGGGGGGACACCTACGAGCAGTACTTC | CASSRGGDTYEQYF
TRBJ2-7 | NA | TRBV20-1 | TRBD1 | TGCAGTGGCCGGGACAGATTCTCCTACGAGCAGTACTTC | CSGRDRFSYEQYF
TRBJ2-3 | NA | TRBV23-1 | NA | TGCGCCAGCAGGCAGGGTCCCACAGATACGCAGTATTTT | CASRQGPTDTQYF
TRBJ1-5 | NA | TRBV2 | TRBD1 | TGTGCCAGCAGTCCATGGACAGGTACCCCGCATTTT | CASSPWTGTPHF
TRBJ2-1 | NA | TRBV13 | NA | TGTGCCAGCAGCTTAAGGGAAGCCCGATGGGGTGAGCAGTTCTTC | CASSLREARWGEQFF
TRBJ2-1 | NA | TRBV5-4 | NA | TGTGCCAGCAGCTGGACATTTAGCAATGAGCAGTTCTTC | CASSWTFSNEQFF
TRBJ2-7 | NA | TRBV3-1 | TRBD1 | TGTGCCAGCAGCCAAGATGACAGGGGGCGTCAGGAGCAGTACTTC | CASSQDDRGRQEQYF
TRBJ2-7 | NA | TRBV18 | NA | TGTGCCAGCTCACCACCGTGGGGGCAGAAAGCCTACGAGCAGTACTTC | CASSPPWGQKAYEQYF
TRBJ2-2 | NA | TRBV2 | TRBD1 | TGTGCCAGCACTGACAGGGGATACACCGGGGAGCTGTTTTTT | CASTDRGYTGELFF
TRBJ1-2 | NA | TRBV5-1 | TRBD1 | TGCGCCAGCAGCCCCAGACAGGGGCGGGAGGAACGTGGCTACACCTTC | CASSPRQGREERGYTF
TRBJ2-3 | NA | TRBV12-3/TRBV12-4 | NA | TGTGCCAGCAGCGACGGAACCGTCGTTCCAGATACGCAGTATTTT | CASSDGTVVPDTQYF
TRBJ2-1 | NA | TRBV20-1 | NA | TGCAGTGCTAGACAGAGACAGTCCTACAATGAGCAGTTCTTC | CSARQRQSYNEQFF
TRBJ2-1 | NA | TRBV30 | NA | TGTGCCTGGAGTGTAGGTAGCCTTACCGAGCAGTTCTTC | CAWSVGSLTEQFF
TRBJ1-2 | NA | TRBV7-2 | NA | TGTGCCAGCAGGGGTGACAGAGACTATGGCTACACCTTC | CASRGDRDYGYTF
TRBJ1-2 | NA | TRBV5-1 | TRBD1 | TGCGCCAGCAGCTATACCGGGACAGGGACCTATGGCTACACCTTC | CASSYTGTGTYGYTF
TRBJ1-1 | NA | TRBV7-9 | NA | TGTGCCAGCAGCTTAGCCGAGACAAGGCCTGAAGCTTTCTTT | CASSLAETRPEAFF
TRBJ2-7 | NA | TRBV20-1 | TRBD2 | TGCAGTGCTAGGGGGACTAGCGGGAGGGTCTACGAGCAGTACTTC | CSARGTSGRVYEQYF
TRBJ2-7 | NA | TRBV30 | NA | TGTGCCTGGAGTGTATGGTCGGGCTACGAGCAGTACTTC | CAWSVWSGYEQYF
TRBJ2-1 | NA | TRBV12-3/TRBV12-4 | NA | TGTGCCAGCAGTGATGGACTCATCCCTGAGCAGTTCTTC | CASSDGLIPEQFF
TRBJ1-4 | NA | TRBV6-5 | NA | TGTGCCTCCGGACCAGGGGATGATGAAAAACTGTTTTTT | CASGPGDDEKLFF
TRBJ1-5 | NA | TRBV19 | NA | TGTGCCAGTAGTGTAGGAGGGGCACCCCAGCATTTT | CASSVGGAPQHF
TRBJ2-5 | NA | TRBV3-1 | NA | TGTGCCAGCAGCCATAGGTGGGAGGGGGAAGAGACCCAGTACTTC | CASSHRWEGEETQYF
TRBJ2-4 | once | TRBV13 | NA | TGTGCCAGCAGACCTAGACTAGCCAAAAACATTCAGTACTTC | CASRPRLAKNIQYF
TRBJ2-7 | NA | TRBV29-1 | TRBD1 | TGCAGCGTGCAATCCGGGACAGAGAGATACGAGCAGTACTTC | CSVQSGTERYEQYF
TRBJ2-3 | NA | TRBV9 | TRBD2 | TGTGCCAGCAGCGTAGGCGGGAGCGGAGATACGCAGTATTTT | CASSVGGSGDTQYF
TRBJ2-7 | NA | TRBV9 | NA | TGTGCCAGCAGCGGGAGGGATAGCTCCTACGAGCAGTACTTC | CASSGRDSSYEQYF
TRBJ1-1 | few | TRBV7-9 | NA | TGTGCCAGCAGCTTATCACCTGAAGCTTTCTTT | CASSLSPEAFF
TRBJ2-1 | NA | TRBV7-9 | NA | TGTGCCAGCATACTCTCGGGGCCTGAGCAGTTCTTC | CASILSGPEQFF
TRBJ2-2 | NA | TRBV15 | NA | TGTGCCACCAGCAGAGGTTCAGCGAACACCGGGGAGCTGTTTTTT | CATSRGSANTGELFF
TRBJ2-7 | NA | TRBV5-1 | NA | TGCGCCAGCAGCTTGAAGGCCGGTTCCTACGAGCAGTACTTC | CASSLKAGSYEQYF
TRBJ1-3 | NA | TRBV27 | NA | TGTGCCAGCAAAGTCGGTATAGCCTCTGGAAACACCATATATTTT | CASKVGIASGNTIYF
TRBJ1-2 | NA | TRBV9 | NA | TGTGCCAGCAGCGCAAATTACTATGGCTACACCTTC | CASSANYYGYTF
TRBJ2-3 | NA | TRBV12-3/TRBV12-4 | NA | TGTGCCAGCATCTGGCAGGGAGATACGCAGTATTTT | CASIWQGDTQYF
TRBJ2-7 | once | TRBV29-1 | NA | TGCAGCGTTGAGTCGGGCACCTCCTACGAGCAGTACTTC | CSVESGTSYEQYF
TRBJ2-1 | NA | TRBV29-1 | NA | TGCAGCGTTGTCAAGCCCCCTGAGCAGTTCTTC | CSVVKPPEQFF
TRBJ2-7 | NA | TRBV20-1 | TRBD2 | TGCAGCACCCCCGGGGGGGATTCCTCCTACGAGCAGTACTTC | CSTPGGDSSYEQYF
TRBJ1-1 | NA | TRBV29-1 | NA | TGCAGCGTTGTGATGGGCACTGAAGCTTTCTTT | CSVVMGTEAFF
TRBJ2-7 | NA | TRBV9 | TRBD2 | TGTGCCAGCAGCCCTAGCGGGAACTCCTACGAGCAGTACTTC | CASSPSGNSYEQYF
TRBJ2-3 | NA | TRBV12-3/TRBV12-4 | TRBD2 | TGTGCCAGCAGTACTAGCGGGAGCACAGATACGCAGTATTTT | CASSTSGSTDTQYF
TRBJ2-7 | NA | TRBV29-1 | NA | TGCAGCGTTTATGGGCAAGCCTACGAGCAGTACTTC | CSVYGQAYEQYF
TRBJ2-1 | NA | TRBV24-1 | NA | TGTGCCACCAGTGATAATTCCGAGGGGAACAATGAGCAGTTCTTC | CATSDNSEGNNEQFF
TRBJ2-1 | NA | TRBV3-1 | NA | TGTGCCAGCAGCCAGTTTGTCGAGAGCTCCTACAATGAGCAGTTCTTC | CASSQFVESSYNEQFF
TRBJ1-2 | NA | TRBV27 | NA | TGTGCCAGCAGCCCGGGGCCGGGGTCCTATGGCTACACCTTC | CASSPGPGSYGYTF
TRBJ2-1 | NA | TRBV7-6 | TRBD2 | TGTGCCAGCAGCAGACTAGCGGGGGGGCCGAATGAGCAGTTCTTC | CASSRLAGGPNEQFF
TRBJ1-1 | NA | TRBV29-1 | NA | TGCAGCGTTACGACGACAGGTGAGGGGGCTGAAGCTTTCTTT | CSVTTTGEGAEAFF